This TCR beta chain originates from a study of T-cell reconstitution after alpha-beta-depleted transplantation in children. This clonotype has a handful of counts. As it was prepared, the TCRbeta library received unique molecular identifiers. TCRdb reprocessed the PCR reads with MiXCR, giving one entry per CDR3 protein. The repertoire holds 250,000 or so distinct CDR3 sequences, with 20% to 30% as singletons. The sequence was collected from a female patient aged 2-9 years who had a stem cell transplant for congenital amegakaryocytic thrombocytopenia, so the T cells may come from the graft donor. The input for sequencing was PBMCs, mostly from graft donor cells, taken 360 days after TCRalphabeta/CD19-depleted stem cell transplant.

The DNA of the CDR3 is TGTGCCAGCAGTTTAACTAGCGGGAGCTCCTACAATGAGCAGTTCTTC. The encoded protein is CASSLTSGSSYNEQFF. V is TRBV28 and J is TRBJ2-1, with TRBD2 matching over 11 bases. The CDR3 consists of 16 residues. The V gene end was trimmed by 2 bases and the J gene end by 0 bases; junction bases not matched to a gene: 0. CDR1 MDHEN and CDR2 SYDVKM come from the germline V gene.